The rows below give T cell receptor beta chains drawn from one sample of a study of T cell repertoires in cytomegalovirus infection. TCRdb analysed the reads with MiXCR anew, one entry per CDR3 protein. The table lists around 450,000 distinct CDR3 sequences, around 32% of them singletons. The sequencing input was PBMCs. The receptors originated from a human donor in good health (CMV status not recorded). Some clones in this sample may be carry-over from other donors' samples. Both conserved end residues are part of each CDR3. A D gene is named only where the DNA matches it firmly. Expanded clones get a size class; other rows say once, few or many, or leave the size out.

size	J	D	V	CDR3	DNA
NA	TRBJ2-7	NA	TRBV19	CASSRGPGAYEQYF	TGTGCCAGTAGTCGTGGTCCAGGGGCCTACGAGCAGTACTTC
few	TRBJ1-1	NA	TRBV6-6	CASRVGEAEAFF	TGTGCCAGCAGGGTGGGTGAGGCTGAAGCTTTCTTT
many	TRBJ1-3	NA	TRBV7-2	CASSLDGSGNTIYF	TGTGCCAGCAGCTTGGACGGCTCTGGAAACACCATATATTTT
many	TRBJ2-1	NA	TRBV7-2	CASSLESWTPAYNEQFF	TGTGCCAGCAGCTTAGAGTCCTGGACTCCCGCCTACAATGAGCAGTTCTTC
few	TRBJ1-4	NA	TRBV7-9	CASGYPNEKLFF	TGTGCCAGCGGGTATCCAAATGAAAAACTGTTTTTT
many	TRBJ2-3	TRBD2	TRBV7-2	CASSPSGGTDTQYF	TGTGCCAGCAGCCCGAGCGGGGGCACAGATACGCAGTATTTT
NA	TRBJ2-4	NA	TRBV7-2	CASSLDVTDIQYF	TGTGCCAGCAGCTTAGACGTCACAGACATTCAGTACTTC
few	TRBJ2-7	NA	TRBV5-6	CASSLGLDTYEQYF	TGTGCCAGCAGCTTGGGCCTAGACACCTACGAGCAGTACTTC
few	TRBJ1-2	TRBD1	TRBV15	CATSGGRDRALYGYTF	TGTGCCACCAGCGGTGGGAGGGACAGGGCCCTTTATGGCTACACCTTC
NA	TRBJ2-1	NA	TRBV5-1	CASSLALGGGNNEQLF	TGCGCCAGCAGCTTGGCTCTAGGGGGGGGAAACAATGAGCAGTTATTC
few	TRBJ2-2	NA	TRBV19	CASSIGGSGELFF	TGTGCCAGTAGTATTGGGGGGTCCGGGGAGCTGTTTTTT
few	TRBJ2-7	NA	TRBV14	CASSPWGGSSEQYF	TGTGCCAGCAGCCCCTGGGGTGGGAGCAGCGAGCAGTACTTC
NA	TRBJ1-5	NA	TRBV19	CASSISTGSFRPQHF	TGTGCCAGTAGTATATCGACAGGTTCGTTTCGGCCCCAGCATTTT
many	TRBJ2-3	NA	TRBV7-2	CASSLRGGRTDTQYF	TGTGCCAGCAGCTTAAGAGGGGGTCGCACAGATACGCAGTATTTT
NA	TRBJ2-3	NA	TRBV7-2	CASSSLGAITYTKYF	TGTGCCAGCAGCTCTCTAGGAGCTATCACATATACGAAGTATTTT
many	TRBJ2-1	NA	TRBV2	CASSALDSFSYNEQFF	TGTGCCAGCAGTGCTCTGGATAGCTTCTCCTACAATGAGCAGTTCTTC
NA	TRBJ1-6	NA	TRBV6-8	CASIEMRSSYNTPLHF	TGTGCCAGCATTGAAATGAGAAGCTCCTATAATACACCCCTCCACTTT
NA	TRBJ2-5	TRBD2	TRBV10-2	CASRGDPGPQYF	TGCGCCAGTCGGGGGGATCCGGGACCCCAGTACTTC
NA	TRBJ2-7	NA	TRBV28	CASSLKDEQYF	TGTGCCAGCAGTCTTAAGGACGAGCAGTACTTC
many	TRBJ2-2	NA	TRBV7-3	CASSRGLNTGELFF	TGTGCCAGCAGCCGAGGACTGAACACCGGGGAGCTGTTTTTT
few	TRBJ1-1	NA	TRBV7-9	CASSLVGLGEAFF	TGTGCCAGCAGCTTAGTGGGACTCGGCGAAGCTTTCTTT
NA	TRBJ2-7	NA	TRBV12-3/TRBV12-4	CASSLRQGASYEQYF	TGTGCCAGCAGTTTACGGCAGGGTGCGTCCTACGAGCAGTACTTC
many	TRBJ2-7	NA	TRBV7-2	CASSFRASLGSYEQYF	TGTGCCAGCAGCTTCCGTGCCTCCCTTGGCTCCTACGAGCAGTACTTC
NA	TRBJ2-7	TRBD1	TRBV6-6	CASSRPTGTASYEQYF	TGTGCCAGCAGCCGACCGACCGGGACAGCCTCCTACGAGCAGTACTTC
NA	TRBJ1-1	NA	TRBV10-3	CAISESSSGRGTEAFF	TGTGCCATCAGTGAGTCGTCCTCAGGGCGTGGTACTGAAGCTTTCTTT
NA	TRBJ2-7	TRBD1	TRBV7-9	CASSLDRGPRYEQYF	TGTGCCAGCAGCCTAGACAGGGGGCCAAGGTACGAGCAGTACTTC
few	TRBJ1-6	NA	TRBV14	CASSQRATSYNSPLHF	TGTGCCAGCAGCCAACGCGCAACGTCCTATAATTCACCCCTCCACTTT
NA	TRBJ1-1	NA	TRBV7-9	CASSLGSRVNTEAFF	TGTGCCAGCAGCTTAGGGTCCAGAGTGAACACTGAAGCTTTCTTT
NA	TRBJ2-1	TRBD1	TRBV7-9	CASSRRDRVSNEQFF	TGTGCCAGCAGCCGCCGGGACAGGGTCAGCAATGAGCAGTTCTTC
few	TRBJ2-5	NA	TRBV6-2/TRBV6-3	CASSRGIQETQYF	TGTGCCAGCAGTCGCGGGATTCAAGAGACCCAGTACTTC
NA	TRBJ1-5	NA	TRBV6-1	CASSEARHGPFQNQPQHF	TGTGCCAGCAGTGAAGCGAGACACGGCCCCTTCCAAAATCAGCCCCAGCATTTT
NA	TRBJ1-5	NA	TRBV20-1	CSARDPGAGQPQHF	TGCAGTGCTAGAGACCCGGGGGCAGGCCAGCCCCAGCATTTT
NA	TRBJ2-1	NA	TRBV6-1	CASRAGTSYNNEQFF	TGTGCCAGCAGAGCCGGGACATCGTACAACAATGAGCAGTTCTTT
NA	TRBJ1-4	NA	TRBV7-2	CASSFSTGREPLFF	TGTGCCAGCAGCTTCTCTACAGGGCGGGAACCACTGTTTTTT
few	TRBJ2-7	TRBD2	TRBV3-1	CASSQGTSGTYEQYF	TGTGCCAGCAGCCAAGGGACTAGCGGAACCTACGAGCAGTACTTC
few	TRBJ2-2	TRBD2	TRBV2	CASSENGGVTGELFF	TGTGCCAGCAGTGAAAACGGGGGGGTTACCGGGGAGCTGTTTTTT
NA	TRBJ2-7	TRBD1	TRBV6-2/TRBV6-3	CGTSRGLSYEQYF	TGTGGAACGTCAAGGGGGCTCTCCTACGAGCAGTACTTC
NA	TRBJ2-3	NA	TRBV7-8	CASSLHRVSTDTQYF	TGTGCCAGCAGCCTACACAGGGTTAGCACAGATACGCAGTATTTT